This T cell receptor beta chain was sequenced in a study of T cells in tuberculosis. Study details: This South African cohort compared adolescents with or without latent tuberculosis against adults with active tuberculosis.

Time point meaning: new active TB diagnosis, blood taken before or within 7 days of starting treatment. The germline gives CDR1 LGHNA, CDR2 YNFKEQ. Trimming stripped 4 bases from V and 0 bases from J, with 10 bases between. The CDR3 covers 16 residues. The assay was immunoSEQ multiplex PCR, and TCRdb's table has in-frame clones only and misses some. This table has 25,000 to 35,000 clones, roughly 82% appearing once. The material sequenced was PBMCs, taken at tuberculosis diagnosis. The chain employs TRBV4-2 and TRBJ2-6; D is uncertain. The TCR was taken from an adult with tuberculosis. In nucleotides, the CDR3 is TGTGCCAGCAGCCTTGTGACTGGCTCTGGGGCCAACGTCCTGACTTTC. Translation: CASSLVTGSGANVLTF.